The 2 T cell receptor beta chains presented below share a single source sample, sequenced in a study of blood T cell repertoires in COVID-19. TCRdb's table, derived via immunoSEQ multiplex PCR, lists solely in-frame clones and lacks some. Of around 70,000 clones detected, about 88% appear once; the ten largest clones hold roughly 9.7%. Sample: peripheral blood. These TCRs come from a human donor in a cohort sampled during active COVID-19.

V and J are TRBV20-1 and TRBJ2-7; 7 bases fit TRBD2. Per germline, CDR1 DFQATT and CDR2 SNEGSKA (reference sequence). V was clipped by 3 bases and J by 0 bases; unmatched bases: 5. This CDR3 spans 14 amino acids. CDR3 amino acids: CSASTGTTSYEQYF. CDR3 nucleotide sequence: TGCAGTGCTAGTACCGGGACTACCTCCTACGAGCAGTACTTC.

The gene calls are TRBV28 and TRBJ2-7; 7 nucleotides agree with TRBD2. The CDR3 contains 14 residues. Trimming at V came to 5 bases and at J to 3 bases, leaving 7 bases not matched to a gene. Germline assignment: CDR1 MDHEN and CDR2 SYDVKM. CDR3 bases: TGTGCCAGCAGTGCCACCGGGACTAACTACGAGCAGTACTTC. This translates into CASSATGTNYEQYF.